This T cell receptor beta chain appears in the sequencing data of a study of cytomegalovirus exposure and HLA in healthy donors. Study at large: Genetic ancestry analysis placed approximately 80% of the approximately 390 donors that were genotyped in the Caucasian-associated cluster.

General study results and limits: The majority of CMV-associated TCR beta chains were reported as apparently HLA-restricted in a later analysis. The authors listed 150 or so TCR beta chains as cytomegalovirus-associated.

PCR amplification relied on 60 Vbeta primers (plus 13 Jbeta primers). Sequenced by immunoSEQ multiplex PCR; TCRdb stores in-frame clones only, minus some. The sample records 90,000 or so clones, 65% to 80% being singletons. Notes on this clone: Its antigen is not known. Other DNA sequences of this sample code for an identical CDR3.

V lost 0 bases and J lost 3; bases outside the gene matches: 3. This CDR3 comprises 16 residues. Looked up from germline, CDR1 is MNHEY and CDR2 is SVGAGI. This TCR derives from a woman under 30 in good health and CMV-seropositive. The rearrangement uses TRBV6-5 and TRBJ1-1; 11 nucleotides line up with TRBD1. Sample: PBMCs. This CDR3 is CASSYSRTGGYTEAFF. The CDR3 DNA sequence: TGTGCCAGCAGTTACTCCCGGACAGGGGGCTACACTGAAGCTTTCTTT.